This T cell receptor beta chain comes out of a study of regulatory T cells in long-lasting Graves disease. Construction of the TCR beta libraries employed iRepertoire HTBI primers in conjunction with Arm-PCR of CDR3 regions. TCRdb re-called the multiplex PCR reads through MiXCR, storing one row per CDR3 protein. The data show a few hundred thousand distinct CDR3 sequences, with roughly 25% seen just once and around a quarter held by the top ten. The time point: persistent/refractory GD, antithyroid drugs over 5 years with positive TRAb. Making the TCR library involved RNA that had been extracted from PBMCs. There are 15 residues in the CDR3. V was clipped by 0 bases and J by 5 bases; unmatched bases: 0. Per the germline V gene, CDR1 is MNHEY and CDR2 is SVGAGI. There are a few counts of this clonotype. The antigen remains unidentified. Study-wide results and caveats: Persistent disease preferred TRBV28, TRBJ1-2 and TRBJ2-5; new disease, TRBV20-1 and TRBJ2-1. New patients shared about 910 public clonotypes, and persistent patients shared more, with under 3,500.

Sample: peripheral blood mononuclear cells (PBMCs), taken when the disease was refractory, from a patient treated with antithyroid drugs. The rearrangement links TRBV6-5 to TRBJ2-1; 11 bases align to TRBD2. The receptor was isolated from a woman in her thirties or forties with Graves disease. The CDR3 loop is CASSYSTSGNNEQFF. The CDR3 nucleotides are TGTGCCAGCAGTTACTCGACTAGCGGGAACAATGAGCAGTTCTTC.